This is a list of T cell receptor beta chains from one sample in a study of CXCR3-negative and CXCR3-positive naive CD8 T cells. Reanalyzing the 5' RACE reads, TCRdb keeps one entry per CDR3 protein, without DNA. The repertoire table contains around 60,000 distinct CDR3 sequences. Material for sequencing was naive CXCR3+ CD8+ T cells from blood. These TCRs come from a human donor in good health. Some clones in this sample may be carry-over from other donors' samples. CDR3s include the opening cysteine and the closing phenylalanine or tryptophan. Fields, in order: CDR3 length, J gene, V gene, CDR3 protein.

>15|TRBJ1-2|TRBV4-2
CASSQVVGTNYGYTF
>14|TRBJ2-7|TRBV10-2
CASSSGTPRHEQYF
>15|TRBJ2-7|TRBV12-3/TRBV12-4
CASGGGEGQPYEQYF
>13|TRBJ1-5|TRBV29-1
CSVRGGSNQPQHF
>16|TRBJ1-5|TRBV11-2
CASSSSPGGSNQPQHF
>12|TRBJ2-1|TRBV28
CASRKISGEQFF
>13|TRBJ2-7|TRBV4-1
CASSQEVGAEQYF
>14|TRBJ2-6|TRBV12-3/TRBV12-4
CASRPVSGANVLTF
>13|TRBJ2-7|TRBV28
CASSLQVAYEQYF
>15|TRBJ2-7|TRBV9
CASSAGLPRTHEQYF
>12|TRBJ2-1|TRBV7-9
CASRHGKNEQFF
>14|TRBJ2-5|TRBV12-3/TRBV12-4
CASSSQQGLETQYF
>13|TRBJ2-7|TRBV27
CASSLPPFLVQYF
>15|TRBJ2-6|TRBV2
CASVDRGSGANVLTF
>14|TRBJ2-7|TRBV5-5
CASRPGTGYNEQYF
>12|TRBJ2-7|TRBV14
CASSQGGHEQYF
>15|TRBJ2-2|TRBV4-3
CASSQGRGNTGELFF
>15|TRBJ1-1|TRBV12-3/TRBV12-4
CASSFPAGGEAKAFF
>15|TRBJ2-1|TRBV15
CATSRVLESRGEQFF
>13|TRBJ2-2|TRBV6-6
CASLHANTGELFF
>13|TRBJ1-1|TRBV20-1
CSARVDLGSGAFF
>13|TRBJ2-7|TRBV7-2
CASRWEAEDEQYF
>13|TRBJ1-2|TRBV4-2
CASGQGGMDGYTF
>14|TRBJ2-1|TRBV29-1
CSIRDSQTPGEQFF
>14|TRBJ2-2|TRBV2
CASRSGLNTGELFF
>14|TRBJ2-7|TRBV28
CASSVHRDNYEQYF
>19|TRBJ2-2|TRBV5-1
CASSLKGLAGSLGTGELFF
>14|TRBJ2-7|TRBV29-1
CSVPALADSYEQYF
>14|TRBJ2-7|TRBV4-3
CASKVTASSYEQYF
>14|TRBJ1-4|TRBV29-1
CSVVLDSEMQKLFF
>15|TRBJ2-1|TRBV7-2
CASSDGTTMFNEQFF
>15|TRBJ1-1|TRBV6-5
CASSSMALSATEAFF
>15|TRBJ2-7|TRBV6-2/TRBV6-3
CASSDRTGSSYEQYF
>13|TRBJ2-7|TRBV9
CASSAGTGGEQYF
>18|TRBJ2-7|TRBV20-1
CSASDQGQEGGEGYEQYF
>18|TRBJ2-1|TRBV29-1
CSVTKISGLAGSYNEQFF
>13|TRBJ2-5|TRBV15
CATSPAGEETQYF
>14|TRBJ2-3|TRBV25-1
CASRKDLYTDTQYF
>13|TRBJ2-7|TRBV27
CASSSDQSYEQYF
>12|TRBJ2-5|TRBV7-2
CASSAPRGTQYF
>15|TRBJ1-1|TRBV7-3
CASSGTGTGMKTAFF